This TCR beta chain was profiled in a study of T cell clonotyping in hematopoietic cell transplantation. Study background: Cytoreduction preceded collection of pretransplant recipient samples.

Profiled with immunoSEQ multiplex PCR; TCRdb holds only in-frame clones, not every one. Of roughly 44,000 clones listed, around 85% are singletons. Time point: recipient sample about 28 days before transplant, after cytoreduction. Blood collection times were about day -28 and days 30, 100, 180 posttransplant. Study-level findings and limits: Higher Inverse Simpson Index values in graft donor and pretransplant recipient predicted broader posttransplant TCR diversity. After transplant, recipient diversity fell while pathologically expanded clonotypes grew through day 180.

Comment on this clone: Its cognate antigen is unknown.

The sample here was peripheral blood mononuclear cells, taken before stem cell transplant. The TCR comes from a man aged 60 to 69 with acute myeloid leukemia. Some clones in this sample may be carry-over from other donors' samples.

DNA for the CDR3: TGTGCCAGTAGTGGGGCGGGGATCTCTGGAAACACCATATATTTT. This gives the protein CASSGAGISGNTIYF. V is TRBV19 and J is TRBJ1-3; TRBD1 might be the D (5 bases). V was cut by 5 bases and J by 0 bases, with 11 bases left in between. Germline-derived CDR1 and CDR2 are LNHDA and SQIVND (reference sequence). The CDR3 sequence is 15 residues long.